This T cell receptor (beta chain) was recovered during a study of OX40 agonist ivuxolimab in advanced cancers. Study-wide context: Mean age approximately 61 years, range about 20 to 79; roughly 82% male. General study findings and limits: Clonal expansion in partial responders at 0.1-3.0 mg/kg ranked among the lowest. Relative to CD4+, CD8+ T cells held more expanded clones on average. Not determined was the antigen specificity of the expanded peripheral T cells.

Only a few counts were recorded for this clone. Its antigen remains unidentified. The method was immunoSEQ multiplex PCR; TCRdb's version includes in-frame clones alone and lacks a portion of them. Of fewer than 30,000 clones in the sample, about two thirds were seen once. Deletions cut 9 bases from V and 0 bases from J, with 12 bases between. Germline V lookup: CDR1 SGHKS, CDR2 YYEKEE (reference sequence). CDR3 length equals 13 residues. J is TRBJ1-1 and V is TRBV5-5, with D hard to call. The sequencing used CD4+ or CD8+ T cells sorted from blood, collected in a trial of the OX40 agonist ivuxolimab. The clonotype was recovered from an adult with an advanced solid tumor such as melanoma, head and neck, liver or kidney cancer. The CDR3 DNA is TGTGCCACCCGTCTGGATCTGAACACTGAAGCTTTCTTT. Protein product: CATRLDLNTEAFF.